These T cell receptor beta chains were read from a single sample in a study of somatic mutations in cytotoxic T cells in rheumatoid arthritis. Data came from immunoSEQ multiplex PCR; TCRdb stores just in-frame clones and leaves some out. This table has around 20,000 clones, approximately 80% appearing once. Sample: CD8+ T cells sorted from blood. The origin of the receptors is an adult with rheumatoid arthritis. Each CDR3 is given with its conserved first and last residue.

>TRBV25-1|TRBJ1-1
CASSLGHPNTEAFF
>TRBV12-5|TRBJ2-7
CASGLVYEQYF
>TRBV4-1|TRBJ2-7
CATAMGLADTYEQYF
>TRBV6-1|TRBJ1-4
CASSGTVGATNEKLFF
>TRBV7-8|TRBJ1-1
CASSLAQFTEAFF
>TRBV28|TRBJ2-5
CASSLRDLAHGETQYF
>TRBV18|TRBJ1-2
CASSGQGALATFGYGYTF
>TRBV27|-
CASSTPLAGAYEQYF
>TRBV14|TRBJ2-3
CASSQTWTPSSTDTQYF
>TRBV11-3|TRBJ2-7
CASSRGGTDEQYF
>TRBV7-2|TRBJ1-2
CASSLGVGTANYGYTF
>TRBV9|TRBJ1-2
CASSVGRGGSYGYTF
>TRBV10-3|TRBJ1-6
CAISERAAQNSPLHF
>TRBV9|TRBJ2-5
CASSLGAGGPAETQYF
>TRBV4-1|TRBJ1-5
CASSPGPLNQPQHF
>TRBV5-1|TRBJ2-5
CASGPGLQETQYF
>TRBV7-9|TRBJ1-2
CASSLGGAGNRPRGYTF
>TRBV9|TRBJ1-2
CASSVGRGFTF
>TRBV15|TRBJ2-5
CATSPARGDETQYF
>TRBV6-1|TRBJ2-3
CASSVWGTSTDTQYF
>TRBV5-4|TRBJ1-2
CASSEGRVSGYTF
>TRBV9|TRBJ2-1
CASSPRGGLSGSEQFF
>TRBV28|TRBJ2-5
CASSRPFETQYF
>TRBV7-9|TRBJ1-4
CASSRGRITGNEKLFF
>TRBV25-1|TRBJ2-2
CASSRLAGRGELFF
>TRBV30|TRBJ1-2
CAWSVKNSNYGYTF
>TRBV5-6|TRBJ1-1
CASSPGQGEAFF
>TRBV18|TRBJ1-5
CASSPPGTHQPQHF
>TRBV12-5|TRBJ1-1
CASGLEGRTEAFF
>TRBV4-3|TRBJ2-1
CASSPRLQRDNNEQFF
>TRBV27|TRBJ2-1
CASSLAGAPYNEQFF
>TRBV5-4|TRBJ1-2
CASSYLRDRVGGYTF
>TRBV7-9|TRBJ2-2
CASSLDRVDLDTGELFF
>TRBV19|TRBJ2-1
CASSLTSGTFRGNEQFF
>TRBV4-3|TRBJ2-1
CASSQAPGGVSYNEQFF
>TRBV28|TRBJ2-1
CASTNRRTPYNEQFF
>TRBV13|TRBJ1-1
CASSLGRGEAFF
>TRBV7-3|TRBJ2-5
CASSLTGGQETQYF
>TRBV27|TRBJ1-2
CASSPGRLYGYTF
>TRBV4-1|TRBJ2-3
CASSPAARSTDTQYF
>TRBV7-8|TRBJ2-7
CASSPGTPSSYEQYF
>TRBV7-9|TRBJ1-5
CAISMESNQPQHF
>TRBV7-8|TRBJ2-1
CASSLNSPSPYNEQFF